These T cell receptor beta chains were read from a single sample in a study of technical replicates of blood from a handful of donors. TCRdb's table, derived via immunoSEQ multiplex PCR, lists solely in-frame clones and lacks some. The table has about 44,000 clones, 96% seen once. Sequencing was done on a sample of T cells isolated from PBMCs. The receptors derive from a human donor in good health. The CDR3 runs from the conserved cysteine through the conserved F or W. The D gene is left open where the match is weak. Expanded clones are given a class, and other clones once, few, many or no size at all.

V	D	size	J	CDR3	DNA
TRBV29-1	NA	NA	TRBJ2-7	CSVAGLGQDYEQYF	TGCAGCGTTGCAGGGTTAGGGCAGGACTACGAGCAGTACTTC
TRBV2	NA	NA	TRBJ2-1	CASSETIQGRYNEQFF	TGTGCCAGCAGTGAAACGATACAGGGTCGGTACAATGAGCAGTTCTTC
TRBV10-1	NA	once	TRBJ1-1	CASSEDTAMNTEAFF	TGCGCCAGCAGTGAGGACACGGCCATGAACACTGAAGCTTTCTTT
TRBV28	NA	NA	TRBJ2-7	CASSLVGAYEQYF	TGTGCCAGCAGTTTAGTAGGGGCCTACGAGCAGTACTTC
TRBV27	NA	NA	TRBJ1-4	CASSSTRTGGEKLFF	TGTGCCAGCAGTTCCACCCGAACGGGAGGAGAAAAACTGTTTTTT
TRBV5-4	TRBD1	NA	TRBJ1-5	CASSQGAGSNQPQHF	TGTGCCAGCAGCCAGGGGGCCGGTAGCAATCAGCCCCAGCATTTT
TRBV7-2	NA	NA	TRBJ2-1	CASSQLVNEQFF	TGTGCCAGCAGCCAGCTAGTCAATGAGCAGTTCTTC
TRBV5-1	NA	NA	TRBJ2-1	CASSSVPYNEQFF	TGCGCCAGCAGCTCAGTCCCCTACAATGAGCAGTTCTTC
TRBV30	NA	NA	TRBJ1-2	CAWSVLLEANYGYTF	TGTGCCTGGAGTGTATTGTTGGAGGCTAACTATGGCTACACCTTC
TRBV19	NA	NA	TRBJ1-1	CASSIVIGATEAFF	TGTGCCAGTAGTATAGTTATAGGGGCCACTGAAGCTTTCTTT
TRBV6-1	NA	NA	TRBJ2-5	CAIHQGGAGTQYF	TGTGCCATACATCAGGGGGGCGCGGGGACCCAGTACTTC
TRBV11-2	TRBD2	NA	TRBJ2-3	CASSPLTSGRTDTQYF	TGTGCCAGCAGCCCATTGACTAGCGGGAGGACAGATACGCAGTATTTT
TRBV5-1	TRBD1	NA	TRBJ2-7	CASSLGQGDLYF	TGCGCCAGCAGCTTGGGGCAGGGGGATTTATACTTC
TRBV7-9	NA	NA	TRBJ2-7	CASSQRIYEQYF	TGTGCCAGCAGCCAGCGCATTTACGAGCAGTACTTC
TRBV29-1	NA	NA	TRBJ1-2	CSVVALTRVNYGYTF	TGCAGCGTTGTCGCTTTAACCAGGGTGAACTATGGCTACACCTTC
TRBV6-5	NA	NA	TRBJ2-5	CASSYSRELQETQYF	TGTGCCAGCAGTTATTCCCGGGAGCTTCAAGAGACCCAGTACTTC
TRBV7-9	NA	NA	TRBJ2-1	CASSLPGLHNEQFF	TGTGCCAGCAGCTTACCGGGACTCCACAATGAGCAGTTCTTC
TRBV9	TRBD2	NA	TRBJ2-7	CASSPGSGGYEQYF	TGTGCCAGCAGCCCGGGTAGCGGGGGATACGAGCAGTACTTC
TRBV30	TRBD2	NA	TRBJ2-7	CAWKGLAGYEQYF	TGTGCCTGGAAGGGACTAGCGGGCTACGAGCAGTACTTC
TRBV7-2	TRBD1	NA	TRBJ1-5	CASSNHPTGTESNQPQHF	TGTGCCAGCAGCAACCACCCGACAGGGACGGAAAGCAATCAGCCCCAGCATTTT
TRBV4-2	TRBD1	NA	TRBJ2-7	CASSLRTGESYEQYF	TGTGCCAGCAGCCTAAGGACAGGGGAGTCGTACGAGCAGTACTTC
TRBV5-1	NA	NA	TRBJ2-6	CASAIPRDLGANVLTF	TGCGCCAGCGCTATCCCTCGCGATTTGGGGGCCAACGTCCTGACTTTC
TRBV5-4	NA	NA	TRBJ2-3	CASSLGGSTDTQYF	TGTGCCAGCAGCTTGGGGGGCAGCACAGATACGCAGTATTTT
TRBV5-5	NA	NA	TRBJ1-1	CASSFRGGRTEAFF	TGTGCCAGCAGCTTCCGGGGAGGTCGGACTGAAGCTTTCTTT
TRBV2	TRBD2	NA	TRBJ2-3	CASNLGAGGWLTDTQYF	TGTGCCAGCAATCTGGGTGCGGGAGGTTGGTTAACAGATACGCAGTATTTT
TRBV5-1	TRBD1	NA	TRBJ2-2	CASSFRGQENTGELFF	TGCGCCAGCAGCTTCCGGGGACAGGAGAACACCGGGGAGCTGTTTTTT
TRBV9	TRBD1	NA	TRBJ1-2	CASSVARDRTGYTF	TGTGCCAGCAGCGTAGCCCGGGACAGGACGGGCTACACCTTC
TRBV19	NA	NA	TRBJ1-1	CASRLTGSVGTEAFF	TGTGCCAGTAGGTTAACGGGGTCGGTTGGGACTGAAGCTTTCTTT
TRBV27	TRBD1	once	TRBJ1-2	CASGPTGANYGYTF	TGTGCCAGCGGTCCGACAGGGGCTAACTATGGCTACACCTTC
TRBV6-1	TRBD2	NA	TRBJ2-7	CASSTGTSGIYEQYF	TGTGCCAGCAGCACCGGGACTAGCGGGATCTACGAGCAGTACTTC
TRBV4-2	NA	NA	TRBJ2-3	CASSQDRSGTDTQYF	TGTGCCAGCAGCCAAGATAGGAGCGGCACAGATACGCAGTATTTT
TRBV4-3	TRBD2	NA	TRBJ2-1	CASSQVSGLGDNEQFF	TGCGCCAGCAGCCAAGTATCAGGACTAGGTGACAATGAGCAGTTCTTC
TRBV9	TRBD2	NA	TRBJ2-2	CASSPRRLAGGNTGELFF	TGTGCCAGCAGCCCGCGAAGACTAGCGGGAGGGAACACCGGGGAGCTGTTTTTT
TRBV2	NA	NA	TRBJ2-7	CASGNTYEQYF	TGTGCCAGCGGTAACACCTACGAGCAGTACTTC
TRBV7-9	NA	NA	TRBJ2-1	CASSLDSGPYNEQFF	TGTGCCAGCAGCTTAGACTCTGGTCCGTACAATGAGCAGTTCTTC
TRBV28	NA	NA	TRBJ1-1	CASSGLGVFLNTEAFF	TGTGCCAGCAGTGGACTTGGGGTCTTTCTGAACACTGAAGCTTTCTTT
TRBV7-9	TRBD2	NA	TRBJ2-5	CASSLGGQRGRKETQYF	TGTGCCAGCAGCTTAGGGGGCCAGCGGGGCAGGAAAGAGACCCAGTACTTC
TRBV29-1	TRBD2	NA	TRBJ2-7	CSVAGLAGHEQYF	TGCAGCGTTGCGGGACTAGCCGGCCACGAGCAGTACTTC
TRBV10-3	TRBD1	once	TRBJ1-1	CAISELPLGQGYTEAFF	TGTGCCATCAGTGAGTTACCCTTAGGACAGGGGTATACTGAAGCTTTCTTT
TRBV5-6	TRBD1	NA	TRBJ1-5	CASSFGGTVSNQPQHF	TGTGCCAGCAGCTTCGGTGGGACAGTTAGCAATCAGCCCCAGCATTTT
TRBV11-3	NA	NA	TRBJ2-3	CASSQGGSGRTQYF	TGTGCCAGCAGCCAGGGTGGCTCCGGGCGGACGCAGTATTTT
TRBV9	TRBD2	NA	TRBJ2-2	CASSVFGLAVTGELFF	TGTGCCAGCAGCGTATTTGGACTAGCGGTTACCGGGGAGCTGTTTTTT
TRBV9	TRBD2	NA	TRBJ2-2	CASSVASGRIGELFF	TGTGCCAGCAGCGTAGCTAGCGGGAGAATCGGGGAGCTGTTTTTT
TRBV30	NA	NA	TRBJ1-2	CAWSSQGRGNYGYTF	TGTGCCTGGAGTAGCCAAGGACGGGGAAACTATGGCTACACCTTC
TRBV4-3	TRBD2	once	TRBJ2-7	CASSQWASGGYEQYF	TGCGCCAGCAGCCAATGGGCTAGCGGGGGGTACGAGCAGTACTTC
TRBV5-1	NA	NA	TRBJ2-7	CASSLTQGDYEQYF	TGCGCCAGCAGCTTGACACAGGGAGACTACGAGCAGTACTTC
TRBV20-1	TRBD1	NA	TRBJ1-1	CSTNRGTEAFF	TGCAGTACAAACAGGGGAACTGAAGCTTTCTTT
TRBV5-1	NA	NA	TRBJ1-5	CASSLYENQPQHF	TGCGCCAGCAGCTTATATGAGAATCAGCCCCAGCATTTT
TRBV7-9	NA	NA	TRBJ2-1	CASSSTRESPYNEQFF	TGTGCCAGCAGCTCAACCAGGGAATCTCCCTACAATGAGCAGTTCTTC
TRBV6-8	NA	NA	TRBJ2-7	CASSIGVGEQYF	TGTGCCAGCAGCATCGGGGTTGGCGAGCAGTACTTC